One and the same sample provided the 25 T cell receptor beta chains below, sequenced in a study of technical replicates of blood from a handful of donors. Clones were read by immunoSEQ multiplex PCR, and TCRdb kept only the in-frame ones, dropping some. The table has tens of thousands of clones, 94% seen once. Sequenced material: T cells isolated from PBMCs. The origin of the receptors is a human donor in good health.

As DNA, the CDR3 is TGTGCCAGCAGTTTAAGCGGGAGGGTAATGGACAATGAGCAGTTCTTC. It specifies CASSLSGRVMDNEQFF. The genes are TRBV28 and TRBJ2-1, with TRBD2 identical over 10 bases. The CDR3 runs 16 residues. V was pared by 2 bases and J by 5 bases, with 6 bases of the junction left unmatched. Germline V gene data show CDR1 as MDHEN and CDR2 as SYDVKM.

On this clone: The same CDR3 also results from other DNA sequences found in this sample. CDR3 amino acids: CASSVGQLNTEAFF. The CDR3 region has the DNA TGTGCCAGCAGCGTCGGACAGCTGAACACTGAAGCTTTCTTT. The chain links TRBV9 to TRBJ1-1; maybe TRBD1 (6 bases). V shed 2 bases and J shed 0 bases, with 8 bases lying between them. Germline V gene sequence: CDR1 SGDLS, CDR2 YYNGEE. CDR3 length: 14 amino acids.

The chain links TRBV6-5 to TRBJ2-2; TRBD2 aligns across 8 bases. The CDR3 is 14 amino acids. V was pared by 5 bases and J by 7 bases, with 6 bases of the junction left unmatched. Germline-derived CDR1 and CDR2 are MNHEY and SVGAGI. CDR3 DNA sequence: TGTGCCAGCAGTGCCGGGACTAGTATCGGGGAGCTGTTTTTT. Residues: CASSAGTSIGELFF.

The rearrangement links TRBV5-1 to TRBJ1-2, with D perhaps TRBD1 (6 bases). This CDR3 spans 17 amino acids. In germline, CDR1 is SGHRS, CDR2 YFSETQ. The V end lost 4 bases, the J end lost 4 bases, and 23 bases lay between the germline ends. CDR3 region: CASSLGSRLGATYGYTF. CDR3 DNA: TGCGCCAGCAGCCTGGGGAGTCGGCTGGGGGCGACCTATGGCTACACCTTC.

This clone was recorded once. The chain joins TRBV5-1 to TRBJ2-1, with D maybe TRBD2 (6 bases). V lost 4 bases and J lost 4, with 18 bases in between. Germline CDR1 and CDR2: SGHRS and YFSETQ. CDR3 length: 16 residues. CDR3 coding DNA: TGCGCCAGCAGCCCGGAACCGGGACTGACTTACAATGAGCAGTTCTTC. Translation: CASSPEPGLTYNEQFF.

This clone was seen a few times. The V and J genes are TRBV6-6 and TRBJ2-2; a possible D gene is TRBD1 (5 bases). Trimming removed 2 bases from V and 0 bases from J, with 10 bases in between. The germline gives CDR1 MNHNY, CDR2 SVGAGI (reference sequence). The CDR3 sequence is 16 residues long. CDR3 in amino acids: CASSYPTGSNTGELFF. The CDR3 DNA follows: TGTGCCAGCAGTTACCCCACAGGCTCGAACACCGGGGAGCTGTTTTTT.

This sequence joins TRBV7-9 and TRBJ2-1; no clear D. The CDR3 runs 13 residues. The germline V gene has CDR1 SEHNR and CDR2 FQNEAQ (reference sequence). V was shortened by 2 bases and J by 5 bases, with 7 bases between the two germline ends. CDR3 DNA: TGTGCCAGCAGCTTACCCAGTCACAATGAGCAGTTCTTC. Protein sequence: CASSLPSHNEQFF. The whole variable domain, filled in from reference TRBV7-9 and TRBJ2-1, reads DTGVSQNPRHKITKRGQNVTFRCDPISEHNRLYWYRQTLGQGPEFLTYFQNEAQLEKSRLLSDRFSAERPKGSFSTLEIQRTEQGDSAMYLCASSLPSHNEQFFGPGTRLTVL.

The rearrangement uses TRBV28 and TRBJ2-7; a possible D gene is TRBD1 (5 bases). The germline CDR1 and CDR2 sequences are MDHEN and SYDVKM. Trimming removed 4 bases from V and 3 bases from J, with 10 bases in between. The CDR3 has 13 residues. The CDR3 nucleotides are TGTGCCAGCAGTTCAGACAGTTACTACGAGCAGTACTTC. As protein: CASSSDSYYEQYF.

The chain is built from TRBV5-4 and TRBJ2-4; tentatively, D is TRBD2 (6 bases). Trimming stripped 4 bases from V and 6 bases from J, with 8 bases between. CDR3 length equals 12 residues. Germline-derived CDR1 and CDR2 are SGHNT and YYREEE (reference sequence). The CDR3 is CASSTAGNIQYF. The CDR3 DNA sequence: TGTGCCAGCAGCACAGCGGGAAACATTCAGTACTTC.

The rearrangement uses TRBV28 and TRBJ1-2; weak D call: TRBD1 (5 bases). Germline V gene sequence: CDR1 MDHEN, CDR2 SYDVKM. V shed 6 bases and J shed 4 bases, with 12 bases lying between them. The CDR3 runs 13 residues. CDR3: CASRTGVPYGYTF. The CDR3 DNA is TGTGCCAGCAGAACAGGAGTCCCCTATGGCTACACCTTC.

The V call is TRBV7-9, the J call TRBJ1-5; the D is unclear. This CDR3 has 16 amino acids. Trimming took off 6 bases at V and 2 bases at J, with 17 bases between the two ends. CDR1 is SEHNR, CDR2 FQNEAQ, per germline (reference sequence). The CDR3 sequence is CASSTAGGGGNQPQHF. CDR3 DNA: TGTGCCAGCAGTACAGCGGGAGGAGGTGGCAATCAGCCCCAGCATTTT.

The rearrangement uses TRBV7-9 and TRBJ2-5; D remains ambiguous. Deletions cut 1 base from V and 2 bases from J, with 14 bases between. CDR1 SEHNR and CDR2 FQNEAQ come from the germline V gene (reference sequence). The CDR3 spans 16 residues. The CDR3 bases are TGTGCCAGCAGCTTAGGGTCTGCGGCGTGGCAAGAGACCCAGTACTTC. This translates into CASSLGSAAWQETQYF.

In its sample, this clone was seen once. This rearrangement joins TRBV23-1 to TRBJ2-7, with TRBD1 matching over 8 bases. TRBV23-1 is an open reading frame whose function is uncertain. This CDR3 is built from 13 residues. Losses at the gene ends were 11 bases for V and 4 bases for J; bases not matched to a gene: 10. The CDR3 sequence: CALRTGLIYEQYF. The CDR3 DNA is TGCGCCCTTAGGACAGGGCTAATATACGAGCAGTACTTC.

The rearrangement links TRBV9 to TRBJ2-1; 7 positions match TRBD1. V shed 2 bases, J shed 0 bases, and the junction held 2 bases outside the gene matches. Germline CDR1 reads SGDLS; CDR2 reads YYNGEE. There are 15 residues in the CDR3. The CDR3 coding sequence is TGTGCCAGCAGCGTGACAGGGAGCTCCTACAATGAGCAGTTCTTC. It translates to CASSVTGSSYNEQFF.

V usage is TRBV10-3 and J usage is TRBJ2-7, with D unclear. Germline V gives CDR1 ENHRY, CDR2 SYGVKD. CDR3 length: 11 amino acids. Trimming removed 6 bases from V and 7 bases from J, with 10 bases in between. CDR3 bases: TGTGCCATCAGCCCTATCTCAGAGCAGTACTTC. Translating gives CAISPISEQYF.

This clone has only one observation. The chain joins TRBV11-3 to TRBJ2-2, with D perhaps matching TRBD1 (5 bases). The CDR3 loop spans 15 amino acids. The germline V and J ends were trimmed by 5 bases and 5 bases, with 15 bases remaining between them. The germline CDR1 and CDR2 sequences are SGHNT and YENEEA. CDR3 nucleotide sequence: TGTGCCAGCAGCATGACAGTGGGCCTTACCGGGGAGCTGTTTTTT. Encoded protein: CASSMTVGLTGELFF.

The chain carries TRBV7-2 and TRBJ1-3; D is unclear. Germline CDR1 reads SGHTA; CDR2 reads FQGNSA. V lost 0 bases, J lost 0 bases, and 6 bases lay in between. The CDR3 length is 15 residues. CDR3 loop: CASSLAGISGNTIYF. The CDR3, as DNA: TGTGCCAGCAGCTTAGCTGGCATCTCTGGAAACACCATATATTTT.

CDR3 nucleotide sequence: TGTGCCAGCAGCCCCATGATACGACGGGATGAGCAGTTCTTC. Its translation is CASSPMIRRDEQFF. This chain links TRBV14 with TRBJ2-1, with D unresolved. V was cut by 4 bases and J by 8 bases, with 15 bases left in between. The V gene's germline CDR1 is SGHDN and CDR2 FVKESK. The CDR3 is made up of 14 amino acids.

The chain recombines TRBV7-9 with TRBJ2-2; 12 bases align to TRBD2. The CDR3 has 18 amino acids. With V trimmed by 4 bases and J by 3 bases, 9 bases remained unmatched. The germline gives CDR1 SEHNR, CDR2 FQNEAQ (reference sequence). In DNA form, the CDR3 reads TGTGCCAGCAGCTCTAGCGGAGGACTAGCGGGGTACACCGGGGAGCTGTTTTTT. This translates into CASSSSGGLAGYTGELFF.

V gene TRBV7-8 combines with J gene TRBJ2-7, with 9 bases aligning to TRBD1. CDR3 length: 14 residues. Per germline, CDR1 SGHVS and CDR2 FQNEAQ. V was clipped by 5 bases and J by 1 base; unmatched bases: 3. In DNA, the CDR3 is TGTGCCAGCAGCGCCGGGACAGGGTCCTACGAGCAGTACTTC. Residues: CASSAGTGSYEQYF.

V gene TRBV9 combines with J gene TRBJ1-1; the match to TRBD1 covers 7 bases. The junction had 8 bases not matched to a gene; V was cut back by 4 bases and J by 2 bases. Germline V gene lookup returns CDR1 SGDLS and CDR2 YYNGEE. The CDR3 is 15 residues long. This CDR3 is CASSPLTGYNTEAFF. The CDR3, as DNA: TGTGCCAGCAGCCCGCTGACAGGGTATAACACTGAAGCTTTCTTT.

This clone has just one count. This chain connects TRBV13 to TRBJ2-7; 11 nucleotides match TRBD2. CDR3 length: 15 amino acids. V lost 4 bases to trimming and J lost 6 bases; unmatched junction nucleotides: 8. Germline V gene sequence: CDR1 PRHDT, CDR2 FYEKMQ (reference sequence). The CDR3 protein is CASSSILAGASEQYF. The CDR3 coding sequence is TGTGCCAGCAGCTCGATACTAGCGGGGGCTAGCGAGCAGTACTTC.

This chain connects TRBV5-6 to TRBJ1-2; tentatively, D is TRBD1 (5 bases). Germline V gene data show CDR1 as SGHDT and CDR2 as YYEEEE. The CDR3 covers 15 residues. With 4 bases removed from V and 4 bases from J, the gap between germline ends came to 17 bases. CDR3 sequence reads: CASSPQQQGSYGYTF. The CDR3 DNA follows: TGTGCCAGCAGCCCCCAGCAGCAGGGTTCCTATGGCTACACCTTC.

J is TRBJ2-2 and V is TRBV7-3, with 7 bases identical to TRBD2. Germline loops: CDR1 SGHTA, CDR2 FQGTGA. The length of the CDR3 is 14 residues. V lost 4 bases to trimming and J lost 5 bases; unmatched junction nucleotides: 4. The DNA for the CDR3 is TGTGCCAGCAGCTCGGGGAGGGGAACCGGGGAGCTGTTTTTT. This codes for CASSSGRGTGELFF.

The rearrangement links TRBV16 to TRBJ2-3; TRBD2 matches 15 bases. The J segment lost 3 bases and the V segment lost 10 bases, leaving 5 bases of the junction unmatched. CDR3 length: 15 residues. The germline V gene has CDR1 KGHSY and CDR2 FQNENV. This CDR3 is CATGLAGGLTDTQYF. The CDR3 DNA sequence: TGTGCCACCGGACTAGCGGGGGGGCTGACAGATACGCAGTATTTT.